The clone carrying this T cell receptor (beta chain) was picked up one time. Its specificity is unknown. These data come from a study of cytomegalovirus exposure and HLA in healthy donors. Overall study context: Early released data comprised around 80 million unique TCRs from HLA-typed donors.

Primers: 60 Vbeta forward and 13 Jbeta reverse. Libraries were prepared by immunoSEQ multiplex PCR; TCRdb keeps only in-frame clonotypes and omits some of them. The data hold 190,000 or so clones, with about four fifths observed a single time. Study-wide results and caveats: Exclusion as indistinguishable affected some V segments, including TRBV6-2 and TRBV6-3. Earlier analysis looked at TCR beta V segments, and most were productive about 87% or about 30% of the time. Upon later analysis, HLA-associated TCR beta chains proved more clonally expanded than other, equally common chains.

The CDR3 spans 15 residues. V trimming: 2 bases; J trimming: 6 bases; junction bases outside the gene matches: 6. Germline values: CDR1 MNHNY, CDR2 SVGAGI (reference sequence). The sequenced sample was PBMCs. The V gene is TRBV6-6, the J gene TRBJ2-7, with 11 nucleotides matching TRBD1. This TCR was sampled from a girl between 5 and 17 years old in good health and CMV-seropositive. Here the CDR3 reads CASSYPGQGAGEQYF. Written as DNA, the CDR3 is TGTGCCAGCAGTTACCCCGGACAGGGGGCCGGCGAGCAGTACTTC.